The T cell receptor (beta chain) described here comes from a study of monozygotic twins with inflammatory bowel disease. Notes on the study in general: By inverse Simpson index, TCRbeta diversity was lower in IBD patients than in healthy co-twins. Treatment differences in immunosuppression may have added variability to the repertoires of patients.

The authors isolated total RNA from whole blood without sorting T cells. TCRdb reprocessed the 5' RACE reads; each CDR3 protein has one entry and no DNA is given. The sample includes over 200,000 distinct CDR3 sequences. Concerning this clonotype: Its antigen remains unknown.

This clonotype was sampled from a human donor with ulcerative colitis or Crohn's disease, or a healthy co-twin of an affected twin (not recorded which). Source material: blood.

The CDR3: CASSLAGLAANTDTQYF. This chain uses TRBV11-2 with TRBJ2-3; TCRdb outputs TRBD2, but without DNA this stays unchecked. The CDR3 is 17 amino acids. Germline V gene data show CDR1 as SGHAT and CDR2 as FQNNGV.